Listed below are T cell receptor beta chains from one sample, sequenced in a study of PD-1 blockade in classical Hodgkin lymphoma. Libraries were prepared by immunoSEQ multiplex PCR; TCRdb keeps only in-frame clonotypes and omits some of them. The repertoire includes roughly 39,000 clones, 77% of them detected once, and 9.8% sits in the top ten. The sample was peripheral blood mononuclear cells (PBMCs), taken before the fourth cycle of nivolumab. The source of these receptors is a human donor with classical Hodgkin lymphoma. Each CDR3 is given with its conserved first and last residue. D genes are given only for firm matches. The listing skips clone size in some rows; elsewhere it reads once, few, many or a size class.

d_call clone_size j_call v_call cdr3_aa cdr3_nt
TRBD1 - TRBJ1-2 TRBV7-9 CASSFDRAYGYTF TGTGCCAGCAGCTTCGACAGGGCGTATGGCTACACCTTC
TRBD2 - TRBJ2-5 TRBV29-1 CSVEAGLAGARAQYF TGCAGCGTTGAAGCCGGACTAGCGGGGGCCAGAGCCCAGTACTTC
- few TRBJ1-2 TRBV25-1 CASSRAGDYGYTF TGTGCCAGCAGTCGGGCCGGGGACTATGGCTACACCTTC
TRBD1 - TRBJ1-5 TRBV5-8 CASSLGTGARKPQHF TGTGCCAGCAGCTTGGGGACAGGGGCGAGAAAGCCCCAGCATTTT
- - TRBJ2-2 TRBV9 CASSVQGSLGELFF TGTGCCAGCAGCGTCCAGGGGAGTCTCGGGGAGCTGTTTTTT
- few TRBJ1-2 TRBV4-2 CASSQTTPIGRYGYTF TGTGCCAGCAGCCAAACCACCCCAATTGGCCGGTATGGCTACACCTTC
- - TRBJ1-1 TRBV14 CASSGRLGLTEAFF TGTGCCAGCAGCGGACGTTTGGGGCTCACTGAAGCTTTCTTT
- many TRBJ2-2 TRBV5-1 CASSELITGELFF TGCGCCAGCAGCGAACTTATCACCGGGGAGCTGTTTTTT
TRBD1 - TRBJ1-1 TRBV29-1 CSVDRTGGGEAFF TGCAGCGTCGACCGGACAGGGGGTGGGGAAGCTTTCTTT
- - TRBJ1-6 TRBV6-6 CASSYGPVDNSPLHF TGTGCCAGCAGTTACGGACCAGTAGATAATTCACCCCTCCACTTT
TRBD1 - TRBJ2-1 TRBV11-2 CASSLGTGALSYNEQFF TGTGCCAGCAGCTTAGGGACAGGGGCCCTCTCCTACAATGAGCAGTTCTTC
- - TRBJ2-5 TRBV10-3 CAISEGRGRETQYF TGTGCCATCAGTGAGGGCCGGGGGCGAGAGACCCAGTACTTC
- - TRBJ2-3 TRBV5-6 CASSSTLGADTQYF TGTGCCAGCAGTTCAACCCTAGGGGCAGATACGCAGTATTTT
TRBD1 once TRBJ1-2 TRBV7-9 CASNLDRAQSGYTF TGTGCCAGCAACCTCGACAGGGCCCAAAGTGGCTACACCTTC
- - TRBJ1-1 TRBV5-6 CASSLGTVNTEAFF TGTGCCAGCAGCCTCGGGACGGTGAACACTGAAGCTTTCTTT
- few TRBJ1-2 TRBV30 CAWSPPGLINYGYTF TGTGCCTGGAGTCCCCCAGGATTGATTAACTATGGCTACACCTTC
- - TRBJ2-7 TRBV4-3 CASSQDRDYEQYF TGCGCCAGCAGCCAAGATCGCGACTACGAGCAGTACTTC
TRBD1 - TRBJ2-5 TRBV7-6 CASSLGLGQEGLETQYF TGTGCCAGCAGCTTAGGCCTGGGACAGGAGGGGTTAGAGACCCAGTACTTC
TRBD1 - TRBJ2-7 TRBV9 CASSRRSTGTGDNYEQYF TGTGCCAGCAGCCGACGCAGTACCGGGACAGGGGACAACTACGAGCAGTACTTC
- - TRBJ2-1 TRBV7-9 CASSQQGISVHEQFF TGTGCCAGCAGCCAACAGGGTATTAGCGTACATGAGCAGTTCTTC
- - TRBJ2-3 TRBV4-2 CASSQLHRGGVPQYF TGTGCCAGCAGCCAACTGCACCGCGGTGGGGTGCCGCAGTATTTT
- medium-sized TRBJ1-1 TRBV2 CASPGGRGARTEAFF TGTGCCAGCCCAGGTGGGAGAGGGGCGCGCACTGAAGCTTTCTTT
- - TRBJ1-5 TRBV6-6 CASSLRENQPQHF TGTGCCAGCAGTCTCAGGGAGAACCAGCCCCAGCATTTT
TRBD1 - TRBJ1-2 TRBV5-1 CASSLVPGTGVDSGYTF TGCGCCAGCAGCTTGGTTCCCGGGACAGGGGTGGATAGTGGCTACACCTTC
- few TRBJ1-4 TRBV5-1 CASSRGGSEKLFF TGCGCCAGCAGCCGAGGGGGGAGTGAAAAACTGTTTTTT
- - TRBJ2-5 TRBV7-9 CASSPSVGQRKETQYF TGTGCCAGCAGCCCATCGGTGGGTCAGAGAAAAGAGACCCAGTACTTC
- - TRBJ2-7 TRBV7-2 CASSWGVFYEQYF TGTGCCAGCAGCTGGGGAGTTTTCTACGAGCAGTACTTC
TRBD1 - TRBJ2-3 TRBV5-8 CASSLQGGIDTQYF TGTGCCAGCAGCTTGCAAGGGGGCATAGATACGCAGTATTTT
- - TRBJ1-2 TRBV4-3 CASSQDYGALYGYTF TGCGCCAGCAGCCAAGATTACGGGGCTCTCTATGGCTACACCTTC
TRBD1 - TRBJ1-1 TRBV5-1 CASSWGQGGVTEAFF TGCGCCAGCAGCTGGGGACAGGGTGGGGTAACTGAAGCTTTCTTT
TRBD2 - TRBJ2-5 TRBV28 CASSPSSGGPQETQYF TGTGCCAGCAGTCCCTCTAGCGGGGGGCCCCAAGAGACCCAGTACTTC
- - TRBJ2-7 TRBV7-2 CASNLQGGYYEQYF TGTGCCAGCAACCTACAGGGAGGCTACTACGAGCAGTACTTC
- - TRBJ2-1 TRBV30 CAWSAVRQFF TGTGCCTGGAGTGCAGTGAGGCAGTTCTTC
TRBD1 few TRBJ1-2 TRBV6-5 CASRRGRDYGYTF TGTGCCAGCAGGAGGGGGCGCGACTATGGCTACACCTTC
TRBD2 few TRBJ2-3 TRBV9 CASSVGGTSGGDTQYF TGTGCCAGCAGCGTAGGGGGGACTAGCGGTGGAGATACGCAGTATTTT
- once TRBJ2-5 TRBV13 CASSSQGWKQETQYF TGTGCCAGCAGTTCACAGGGATGGAAACAAGAGACCCAGTACTTC
- once TRBJ2-3 TRBV6-5 CASSLGGGWGDTQYF TGTGCCAGCAGCTTAGGGGGAGGATGGGGAGATACGCAGTATTTT
TRBD2 - TRBJ2-7 TRBV2 CASFKSSGGPSYEQYF TGTGCCAGCTTTAAGAGTAGCGGGGGCCCCAGCTACGAGCAGTACTTC
TRBD1 - TRBJ2-7 TRBV29-1 CSGGTGVYEQYF TGCAGCGGGGGGACAGGGGTATACGAGCAGTACTTC
TRBD2 - TRBJ2-3 TRBV6-1 CASSVVVAGVADTQYF TGTGCCAGCAGTGTAGTCGTAGCGGGGGTGGCAGATACGCAGTATTTT
TRBD1 - TRBJ2-1 TRBV11-1 CASSSQGALTQFF TGTGCCAGCAGCTCCCAGGGGGCTTTGACGCAGTTCTTC
TRBD1 many TRBJ2-2 TRBV28 CASSYRQGANTGELFF TGTGCCAGCAGTTACCGACAGGGGGCGAACACCGGGGAGCTGTTTTTT
- - TRBJ2-5 TRBV4-2 CASSQTGPQETQYF TGTGCCAGCAGCCAAACCGGGCCACAAGAGACCCAGTACTTC